This T cell receptor (beta chain) is from a study of graft-versus-host responses after intestinal transplantation listed by TCRdb under 2021. Some background on the complete study: The transplants that recipients received were multivisceral, liver-intestinal, or isolated intestinal. Every recipient was given anti-thymocyte globulin induction, then maintenance tacrolimus and steroids for 3 to 4 years. Bulk TCR-beta CDR3 sequencing was used to track graft-versus-host and host-versus-graft alloreactive T cell clones in the graft, circulation and bone marrow after intestinal transplantation. To identify alloreactive clones, pre-transplant mixed lymphocyte reaction products were sequenced and compared with unstimulated pre-transplant donor and recipient T cells. A cohort of 24 intestinal transplant recipients, including one retransplant, was enrolled, and a few patients lacking pretransplant specimens were excluded. Donor T cell macrochimerism was defined as a peak of at least 4% donor T cells among recipient peripheral blood mononuclear cells. Samples from a few later patients were sequenced in-house on an Illumina MiSeq with MiXCR processing rather than by the commercial service. What the study reported, not specific to this receptor: GvH clones were found in recipient bone marrow, and some of the GvH clones appeared earlier in ileal mucosa or blood, which is consistent with an intestinal mucosal origin. Early after transplant, declines in HvG clones were associated with peak levels of circulating GvH clones. Conclusions were limited by the relatively low number and heterogeneity of intestinal transplant patients. In patients with donor T cell macrochimerism, the allografts had high GvH to HvG T cell clonal ratios.

Trimming at the junction amounts to 3 bases on V and 4 bases on J, and the germline ends lie 14 bases apart. The germline V gene (reference sequence) yields MNHEY for CDR1 and SMNVEV for CDR2. From its cysteine to its phenylalanine, the CDR3 spans 15 amino acids. The read is trimmed to its CDR3 DNA, 45 bases read in frame from base 1. In this sample, this clone turned up once. No antigen is known for it. No base qualities exist here, and no much larger clone lies one base off it. Library construction relied on the immunoSEQ multiplex PCR assay. For most patients, genomic DNA was isolated using the Qiagen DNeasy Blood and Tissue Kit and was shipped frozen to Adaptive Biotechnologies for TCR sequencing. Adaptive Biotechnologies carried out high-throughput TCR-beta CDR3 sequencing of genomic DNA for most patients. The paper's processing steps were these. Adaptive's ImmunoSEQ software supplied the TCR sequencing data for under 20 patients, while MiXCR and VDJtools were used to process a few other patients. To correct CD4 versus CD8 sorting errors, any sequence found in both subsets at a frequency ratio below 5:1 was removed. Because the origin of CDR3 nucleotide sequences shared between donor and recipient could not be assigned, those sequences were removed. At least 2-fold expansion over unstimulated cells and a minimum CFSE-low frequency of 0.002% (template counts) or 0.001% (read counts) were required for clones to be classified as alloreactive. Mappable clones were those detected in sequenced pre-transplant spleen, lymph node, or MLR CFSE-low populations of the donor or recipient. The cumulative frequency of alloreactive clones was calculated as a percentage of all sequences, weighted by copy number. Entries here come from immuneACCESS through TCRdb and include only in-frame sequences with V and J called. Some clones fail to appear in such tables; in the studies checked, an unresolved V gene covers under half of the shortfall, and the cause of the remainder is unknown. V and J calls plus clone size are reproduced from that table; the DNA served to infer D and trimming. For this sample there are 96,000 or so clones; roughly nine tenths appear just once. More than 0.15% of the sample rests with the top ten.

Per the publication, the time point label means: cells obtained before transplantation from donor or recipient. CD3+CD4+ and CD3+CD8+ populations were FACS-sorted from unstimulated pre-transplant donor and recipient cells taken from spleen or lymph nodes. Sequenced material: unstimulated CD4+ T cells sorted from spleen or lymph node cells, taken before intestinal transplant. This receptor was taken from a human donor who received an intestinal transplant. Recombination joined TRBV27 with TRBJ2-3, with TRBD2 tentatively as D gene (5 bases match). The CDR3 sequence is CASSFRGSFSDTQYF. The nucleotide sequence is TGTGCCAGCAGTTTCCGGGGAAGCTTCTCAGATACGCAGTATTTT.